This paragraph reports one T cell receptor beta chain. The antigen it binds to is not known. Per-base qualities were not stored, and no clone one base away is much larger. Adults with ileal or ileocolonic Crohn's disease for whom ileocolonic resection was indicated were considered eligible. Whole ileal mucosal biopsies were stored frozen at -80°C before DNA extraction. Genomic DNA was extracted from frozen whole biopsies using a TRizol-based method and was quantified with a NanoDrop 2000 spectrophotometer. Around 460 nanograms of biopsy DNA per sample were submitted for commercial TCRB immunosequencing. CDR3 regions were amplified from genomic DNA by Adaptive Biotechnology using a two-step, amplification bias-controlled multiplex PCR. Primers covering every V and J gene segment were used in the first PCR, while barcodes and Illumina adapters were added in the second PCR. CDR3 libraries were sequenced on an Illumina instrument. In the authors' own workflow: Analysis combined the vendor-provided pipelines with custom analysis of raw data in R/Bioconductor under R version 3.3.0. Clonality, ranging from 0 to 1, was calculated as the inverse of the normalised Shannon entropy of all productive clones. High-frequency clones were defined as the share of the repertoire occupied by the top 100 clones, with only clones passing a 95% confidence test being retained. The Simpson index measured repertoire diversity, and the Morisita-Horn index measured overlap between samples. Held by TCRdb, this immuneACCESS table contains in-frame sequences only and omits some clones. Under half of the omission traces to an unresolved V gene where checked; the cause of the rest is unknown. The DNA was the basis for D and trimming; V, J and clone size are from that table. A total of 15,000 or so clones appear in this sample, 87% of them only once. Roughly 3.3% of the sample goes to the ten largest clones.

This record belongs to a study of T cell repertoires in ileal Crohn's disease (dated by TCRdb to between 2018 and 2021). Background for the entire study: The median duration of disease was around 8 years, and at the time of surgery around 36% of patients were active smokers. Every patient underwent surgery because of a complication, which was stricturing disease in 61% and penetrating disease in about 40%. Postoperative therapy was given to about half of the patients, with thiopurines administered to about a dozen patients and anti-TNF agents administered to more than 15 patients. TCR repertoire analysis was performed in a few dozen Crohn's disease patients drawn from a prospective multicentre cohort. The study was conducted in parallel with a multicentre cohort that was designed to identify predictors of early endoscopic recurrence following ileocolonic resection. A Rutgeerts score higher than i0 was the definition used for endoscopic postoperative recurrence. A total of roughly 170 mucosal samples from around 57 patients were sequenced, collected from several sites on the surgical specimen and at postoperative endoscopy. Points the paper makes about the study in general: A significantly higher proportion of clonal expansions was observed in active smokers at surgery than in non-smokers (about 25% vs 20%, p=0.02). Compared with CD4 T cells, sorted CD8 T cells held more high-frequency clones, which suggests that the mucosal expansions were mostly CD8. Only a subgroup of patients, of unstated size, had their mucosal CD4 and CD8 T cells sorted and sequenced. Endoscopic recurrence was linked to a higher percentage of high-frequency clones at surgery, and recurrence occurred in every patient whose clonality exceeded 26.8% (18/57).

V lost 5 bases and J lost 3 bases; the stretch between them is 16 bases long. Including the terminal cysteine and phenylalanine, the CDR3 comprises 15 residues. The CDR3 DNA has 45 bases and is translated from base 1. Per the germline V gene, MDHEN is the CDR1 and SYDVKM is the CDR2. The TCR was taken from an adult with Crohn's disease. The material sequenced was ileal tissue. Recombination linked TRBV28 to TRBJ1-1, with TRBD1 perhaps the D gene, on 6 matching bases. CDR3 loop: CASSVAGARDTEAFF. The DNA sequence is given as TGTGCCAGCAGTGTAGCAGGGGCGAGGGACACTGAAGCTTTCTTT. The CDR3, completed at both ends by the reference TRBV28 and TRBJ1-1 genes, gives the full variable domain DVKVTQSSRYLVKRTGEKVFLECVQDMDHENMFWYRQDPGLGLRLIYFSYDVKMKEKGDIPEGYSVSREKKERFSLILESASTNQTSMYLCASSVAGARDTEAFFGQGTRLTVV.